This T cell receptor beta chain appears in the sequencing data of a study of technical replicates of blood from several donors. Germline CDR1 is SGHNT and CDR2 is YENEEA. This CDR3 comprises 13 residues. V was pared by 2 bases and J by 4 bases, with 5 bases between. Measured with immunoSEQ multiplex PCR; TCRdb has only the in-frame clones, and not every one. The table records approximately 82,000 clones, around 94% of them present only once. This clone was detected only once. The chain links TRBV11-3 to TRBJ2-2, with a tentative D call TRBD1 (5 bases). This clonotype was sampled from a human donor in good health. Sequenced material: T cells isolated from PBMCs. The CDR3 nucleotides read TGTGCCAGCAGCTTACAGGGCACCGGGGAGCTGTTTTTT. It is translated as CASSLQGTGELFF.